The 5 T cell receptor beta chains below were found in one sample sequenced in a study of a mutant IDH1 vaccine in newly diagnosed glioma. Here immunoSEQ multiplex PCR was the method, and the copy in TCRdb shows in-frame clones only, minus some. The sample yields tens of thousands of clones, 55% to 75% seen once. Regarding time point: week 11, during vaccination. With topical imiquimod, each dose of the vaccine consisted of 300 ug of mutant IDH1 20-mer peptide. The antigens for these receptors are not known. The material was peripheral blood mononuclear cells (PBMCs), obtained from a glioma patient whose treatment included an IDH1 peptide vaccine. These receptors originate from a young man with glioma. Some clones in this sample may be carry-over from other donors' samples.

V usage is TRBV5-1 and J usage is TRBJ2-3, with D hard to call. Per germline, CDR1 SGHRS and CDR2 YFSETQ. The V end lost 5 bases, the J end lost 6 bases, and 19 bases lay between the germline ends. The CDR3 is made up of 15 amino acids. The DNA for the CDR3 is TGCGCCAGCAGAGGGTCAGGTAGCTCTCGCGATACGCAGTATTTT. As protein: CASRGSGSSRDTQYF.

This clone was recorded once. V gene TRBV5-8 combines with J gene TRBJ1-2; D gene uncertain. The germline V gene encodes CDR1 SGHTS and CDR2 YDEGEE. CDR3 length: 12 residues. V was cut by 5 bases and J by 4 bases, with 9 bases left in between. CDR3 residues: CASRSYGYGYTF. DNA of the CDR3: TGTGCCAGCAGATCTTACGGCTATGGCTACACCTTC.

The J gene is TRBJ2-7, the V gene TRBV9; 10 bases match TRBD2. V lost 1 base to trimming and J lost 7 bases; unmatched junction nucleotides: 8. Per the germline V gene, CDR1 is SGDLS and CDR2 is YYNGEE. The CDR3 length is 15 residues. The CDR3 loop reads CASSVRAGGPGEQYF. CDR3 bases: TGTGCCAGCAGCGTAAGAGCGGGAGGGCCGGGGGAGCAGTACTTC. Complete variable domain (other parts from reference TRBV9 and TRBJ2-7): DSGVTQTPKHLITATGQRVTLRCSPRSGDLSVYWYQQSLDQGLQFLIQYYNGEERAKGNILERFSAQQFPDLHSELNLSSLELGDSALYFCASSVRAGGPGEQYFGPGTRLTVT.

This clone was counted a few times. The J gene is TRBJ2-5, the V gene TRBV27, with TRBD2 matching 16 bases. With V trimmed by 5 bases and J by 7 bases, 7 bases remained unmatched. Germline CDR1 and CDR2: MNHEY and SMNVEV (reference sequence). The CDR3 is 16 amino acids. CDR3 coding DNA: TGTGCCAGCAGTGTTGGGACTAGCGGGGGGGTCCGGACCCAGTACTTC. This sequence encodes CASSVGTSGGVRTQYF.

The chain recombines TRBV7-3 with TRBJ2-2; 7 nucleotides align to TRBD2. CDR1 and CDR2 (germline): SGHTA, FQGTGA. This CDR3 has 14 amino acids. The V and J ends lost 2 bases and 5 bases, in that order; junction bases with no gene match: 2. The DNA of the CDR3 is TGTGCCAGCAGCTTAGGTAGCGGGACCGGGGAGCTGTTTTTT. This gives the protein CASSLGSGTGELFF.